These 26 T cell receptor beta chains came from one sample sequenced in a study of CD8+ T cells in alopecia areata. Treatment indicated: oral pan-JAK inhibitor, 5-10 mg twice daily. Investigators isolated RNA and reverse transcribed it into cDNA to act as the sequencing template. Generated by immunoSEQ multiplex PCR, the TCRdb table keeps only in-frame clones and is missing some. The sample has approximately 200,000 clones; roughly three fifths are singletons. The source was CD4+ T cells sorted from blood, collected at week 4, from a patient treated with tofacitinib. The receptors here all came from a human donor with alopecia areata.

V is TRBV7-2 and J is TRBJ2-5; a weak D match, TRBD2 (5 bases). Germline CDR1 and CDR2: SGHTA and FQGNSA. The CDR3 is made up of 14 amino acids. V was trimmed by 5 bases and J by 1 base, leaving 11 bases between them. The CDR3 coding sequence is TGTGCCAGCAGCCCCCACGCGGGCCAAGAGACCCAGTACTTC. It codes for CASSPHAGQETQYF.

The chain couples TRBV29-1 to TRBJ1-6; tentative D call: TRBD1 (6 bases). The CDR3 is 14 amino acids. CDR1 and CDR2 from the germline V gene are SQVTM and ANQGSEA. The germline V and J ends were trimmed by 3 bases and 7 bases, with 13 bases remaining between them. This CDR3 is CSVDRQGPNSPLHF. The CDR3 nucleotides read TGCAGCGTTGATCGGCAGGGGCCGAATTCACCCCTCCACTTT.

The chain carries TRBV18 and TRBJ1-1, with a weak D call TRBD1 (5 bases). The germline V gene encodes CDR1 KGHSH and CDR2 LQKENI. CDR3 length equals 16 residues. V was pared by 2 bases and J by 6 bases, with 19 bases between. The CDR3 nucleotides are TGTGCCAGCTCACCAGCGCAGGGCGGTAGGTGGGCTGAAGCTTTCTTT. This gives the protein CASSPAQGGRWAEAFF.

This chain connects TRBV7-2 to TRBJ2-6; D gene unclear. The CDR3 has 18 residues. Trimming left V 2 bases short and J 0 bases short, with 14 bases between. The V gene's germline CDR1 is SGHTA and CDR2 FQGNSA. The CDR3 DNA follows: TGTGCCAGCAGCTTAAGCCCAGGCCAAAGCTCTGGGGCCAACGTCCTGACTTTC. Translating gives CASSLSPGQSSGANVLTF.

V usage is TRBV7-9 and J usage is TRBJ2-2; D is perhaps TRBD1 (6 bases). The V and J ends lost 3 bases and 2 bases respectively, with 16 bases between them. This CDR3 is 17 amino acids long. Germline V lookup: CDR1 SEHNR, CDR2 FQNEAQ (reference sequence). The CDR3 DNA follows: TGTGCCAGCAGCTTCCGACCCGGCAGGGGAAACACCGGGGAGCTGTTTTTT. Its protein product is CASSFRPGRGNTGELFF.

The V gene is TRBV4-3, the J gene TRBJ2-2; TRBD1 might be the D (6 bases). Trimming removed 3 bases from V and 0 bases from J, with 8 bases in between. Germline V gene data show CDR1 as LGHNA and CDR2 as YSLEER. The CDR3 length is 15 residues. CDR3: CASSQDSPNTGELFF. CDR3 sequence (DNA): TGCGCCAGCAGCCAGGACAGTCCGAACACCGGGGAGCTGTTTTTT.

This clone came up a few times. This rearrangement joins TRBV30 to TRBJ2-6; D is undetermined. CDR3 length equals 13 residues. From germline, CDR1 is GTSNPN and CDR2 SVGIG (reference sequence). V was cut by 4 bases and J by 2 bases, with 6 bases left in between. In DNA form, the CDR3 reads TGTGCCTGGATCGTTGCTGGGGCCAACGTCCTGACTTTC. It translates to CAWIVAGANVLTF.

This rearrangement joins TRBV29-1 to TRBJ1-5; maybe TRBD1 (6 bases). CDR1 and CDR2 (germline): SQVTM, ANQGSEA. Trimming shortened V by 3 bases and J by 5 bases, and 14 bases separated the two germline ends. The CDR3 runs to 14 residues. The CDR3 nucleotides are TGCAGCGTTGAGGGGGGGCCTGGCGATCAGCCCCAGCATTTT. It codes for CSVEGGPGDQPQHF.

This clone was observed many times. Here the CDR3 DNA reads TGTGCCAGCACCCCCGGAGAAGGCGGGGGGACCCAGTACTTC. This sequence encodes CASTPGEGGGTQYF. The V gene is TRBV7-8, the J gene TRBJ2-5; 7 nucleotides align to TRBD2. The CDR3 consists of 14 residues. Germline V gene sequence: CDR1 SGHVS, CDR2 FQNEAQ. V lost 7 bases and J lost 7; bases outside the gene matches: 12.

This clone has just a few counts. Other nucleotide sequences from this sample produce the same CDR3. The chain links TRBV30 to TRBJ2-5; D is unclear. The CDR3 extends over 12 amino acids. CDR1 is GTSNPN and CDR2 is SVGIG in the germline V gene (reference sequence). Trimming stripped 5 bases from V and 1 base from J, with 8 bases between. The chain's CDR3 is CAWSLGQETQYF. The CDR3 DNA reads TGTGCCTGGTCGCTCGGCCAAGAGACCCAGTACTTC.

For the CDR3, the DNA is TGTGCCAGCAGCGTTGATCAGGGCCCCTATAATTCACCCCTCCACTTT. This encodes CASSVDQGPYNSPLHF. The V and J genes are TRBV9 and TRBJ1-6; D possibly corresponds to TRBD1 (5 bases). This CDR3 has 16 residues. The germline gives CDR1 SGDLS, CDR2 YYNGEE. Trimming shortened V by 2 bases and J by 2 bases, and 11 bases separated the two germline ends.

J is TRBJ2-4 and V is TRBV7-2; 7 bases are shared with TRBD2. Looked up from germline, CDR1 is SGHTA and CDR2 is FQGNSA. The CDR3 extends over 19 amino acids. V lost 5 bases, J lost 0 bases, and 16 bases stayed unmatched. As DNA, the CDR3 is TGTGCCAGCAGCAAATCGGGGACTACACGCTGGGTAGCCAAAAACATTCAGTACTTC. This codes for CASSKSGTTRWVAKNIQYF.

CDR3: CASSIGTVQETQYF. In DNA form, the CDR3 reads TGTGCCAGCAGTATAGGGACAGTCCAAGAGACCCAGTACTTC. This chain links TRBV6-1 with TRBJ2-5; 7 nucleotides align to TRBD1. The CDR3 loop spans 14 amino acids. The germline gives CDR1 MNHNS, CDR2 SASEGT. V lost 5 bases to trimming and J lost 1 base; unmatched junction nucleotides: 4.

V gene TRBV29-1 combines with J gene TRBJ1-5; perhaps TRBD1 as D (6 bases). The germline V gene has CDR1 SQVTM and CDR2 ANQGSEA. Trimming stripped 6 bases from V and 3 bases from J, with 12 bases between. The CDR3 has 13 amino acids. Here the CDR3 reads CSVEGGFNQPQHF. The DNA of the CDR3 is TGCAGCGTCGAGGGGGGTTTCAATCAGCCCCAGCATTTT. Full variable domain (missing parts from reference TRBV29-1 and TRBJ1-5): SAVISQKPSRDICQRGTSLTIQCQVDSQVTMMFWYRQQPGQSLTLIATANQGSEATYESGFVIDKFPISRPNLTFSTLTVSNMSPEDSSIYLCSVEGGFNQPQHFGDGTRLSIL.

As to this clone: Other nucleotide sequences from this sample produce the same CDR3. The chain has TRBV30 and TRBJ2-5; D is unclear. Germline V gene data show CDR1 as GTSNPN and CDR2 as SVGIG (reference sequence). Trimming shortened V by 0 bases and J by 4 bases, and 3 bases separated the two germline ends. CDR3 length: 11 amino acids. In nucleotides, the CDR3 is TGTGCCTGGAGTGTGTTAGAGACCCAGTACTTC. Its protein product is CAWSVLETQYF.

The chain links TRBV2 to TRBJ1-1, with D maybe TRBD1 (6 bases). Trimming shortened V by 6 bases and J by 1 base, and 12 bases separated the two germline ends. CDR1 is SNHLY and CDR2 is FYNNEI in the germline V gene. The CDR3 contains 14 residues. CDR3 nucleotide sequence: TGTGCCAGCAGCGACCGGGGGCAGAACACTGAAGCTTTCTTT. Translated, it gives CASSDRGQNTEAFF.

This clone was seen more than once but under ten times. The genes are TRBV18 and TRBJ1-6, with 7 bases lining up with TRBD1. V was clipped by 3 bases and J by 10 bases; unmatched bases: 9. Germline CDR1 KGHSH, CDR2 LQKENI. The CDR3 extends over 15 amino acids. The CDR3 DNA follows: TGTGCCAGCTCACCCGGACAGGAGCCATTCTCACCCCTCCACTTT. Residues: CASSPGQEPFSPLHF.

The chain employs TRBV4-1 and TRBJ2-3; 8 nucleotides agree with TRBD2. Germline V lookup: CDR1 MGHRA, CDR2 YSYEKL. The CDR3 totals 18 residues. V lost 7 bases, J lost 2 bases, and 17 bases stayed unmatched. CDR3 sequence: CASTGRAERGPYTDTQYF. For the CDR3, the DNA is TGCGCCAGCACCGGGAGAGCCGAGCGGGGGCCATACACAGATACGCAGTATTTT.

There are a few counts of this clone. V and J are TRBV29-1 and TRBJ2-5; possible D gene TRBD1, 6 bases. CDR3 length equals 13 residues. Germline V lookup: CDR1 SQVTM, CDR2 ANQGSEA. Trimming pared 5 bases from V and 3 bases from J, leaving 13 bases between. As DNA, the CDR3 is TGCAGCGTTTGTGACAGGACCGAAGAGACCCAGTACTTC. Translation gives CSVCDRTEETQYF.

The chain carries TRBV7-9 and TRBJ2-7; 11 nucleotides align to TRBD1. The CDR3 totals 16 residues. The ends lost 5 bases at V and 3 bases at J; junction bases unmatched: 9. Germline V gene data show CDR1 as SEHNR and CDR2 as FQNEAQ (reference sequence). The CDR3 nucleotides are TGTGCCAGCAGCGGACGGACAGGGGGCCAGTTCTACGAGCAGTACTTC. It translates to CASSGRTGGQFYEQYF.

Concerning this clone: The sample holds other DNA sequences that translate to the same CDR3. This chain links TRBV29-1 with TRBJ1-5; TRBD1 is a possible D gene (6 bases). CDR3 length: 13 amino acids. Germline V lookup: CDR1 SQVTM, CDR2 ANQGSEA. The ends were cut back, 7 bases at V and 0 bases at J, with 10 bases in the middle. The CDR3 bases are TGCAGCGCAGGAGGGGGTAGCAATCAGCCCCAGCATTTT. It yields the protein CSAGGGSNQPQHF.

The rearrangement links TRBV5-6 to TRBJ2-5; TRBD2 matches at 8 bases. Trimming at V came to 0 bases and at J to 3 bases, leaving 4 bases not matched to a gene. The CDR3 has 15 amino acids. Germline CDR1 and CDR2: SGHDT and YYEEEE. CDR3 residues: CASSLAAGVKETQYF. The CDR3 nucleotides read TGTGCCAGCAGCTTGGCAGCGGGGGTAAAAGAGACCCAGTACTTC. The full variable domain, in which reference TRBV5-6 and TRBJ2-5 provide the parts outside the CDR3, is DAGVTQSPTHLIKTRGQQVTLRCSPKSGHDTVSWYQQALGQGPQFIFQYYEEEERQRGNFPDRFSGHQFPNYSSELNVNALLLGDSALYLCASSLAAGVKETQYFGPGTRLLVL.

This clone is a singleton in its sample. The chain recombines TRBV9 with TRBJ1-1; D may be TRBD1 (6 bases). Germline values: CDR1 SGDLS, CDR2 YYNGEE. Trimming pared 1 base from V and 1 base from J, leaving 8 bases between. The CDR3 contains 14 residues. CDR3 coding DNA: TGTGCCAGCAGCGTAAGGGGGGAGAACACTGAAGCTTTCTTT. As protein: CASSVRGENTEAFF.

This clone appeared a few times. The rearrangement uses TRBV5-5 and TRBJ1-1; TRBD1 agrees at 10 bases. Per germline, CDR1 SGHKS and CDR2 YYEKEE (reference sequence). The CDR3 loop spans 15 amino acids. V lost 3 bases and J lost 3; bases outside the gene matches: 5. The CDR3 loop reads CASSSTGGRYTEAFF. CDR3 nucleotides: TGTGCCAGCAGCTCGACAGGGGGCAGGTACACTGAAGCTTTCTTT.

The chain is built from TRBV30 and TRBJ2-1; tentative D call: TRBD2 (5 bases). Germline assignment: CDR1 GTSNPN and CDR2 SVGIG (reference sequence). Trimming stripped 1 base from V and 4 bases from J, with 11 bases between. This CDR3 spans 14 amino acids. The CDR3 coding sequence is TGTGCCTGGAGTGACCCCGGGGTTTACAATGAGCAGTTCTTC. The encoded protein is CAWSDPGVYNEQFF.

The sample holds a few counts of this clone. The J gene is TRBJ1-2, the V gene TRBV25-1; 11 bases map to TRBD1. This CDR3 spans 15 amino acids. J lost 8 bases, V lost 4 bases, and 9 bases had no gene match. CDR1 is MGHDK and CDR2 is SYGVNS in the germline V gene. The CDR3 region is CASSASRDRGIGYTF. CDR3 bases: TGTGCCAGCAGTGCGTCCCGGGACAGGGGGATCGGCTACACCTTC.